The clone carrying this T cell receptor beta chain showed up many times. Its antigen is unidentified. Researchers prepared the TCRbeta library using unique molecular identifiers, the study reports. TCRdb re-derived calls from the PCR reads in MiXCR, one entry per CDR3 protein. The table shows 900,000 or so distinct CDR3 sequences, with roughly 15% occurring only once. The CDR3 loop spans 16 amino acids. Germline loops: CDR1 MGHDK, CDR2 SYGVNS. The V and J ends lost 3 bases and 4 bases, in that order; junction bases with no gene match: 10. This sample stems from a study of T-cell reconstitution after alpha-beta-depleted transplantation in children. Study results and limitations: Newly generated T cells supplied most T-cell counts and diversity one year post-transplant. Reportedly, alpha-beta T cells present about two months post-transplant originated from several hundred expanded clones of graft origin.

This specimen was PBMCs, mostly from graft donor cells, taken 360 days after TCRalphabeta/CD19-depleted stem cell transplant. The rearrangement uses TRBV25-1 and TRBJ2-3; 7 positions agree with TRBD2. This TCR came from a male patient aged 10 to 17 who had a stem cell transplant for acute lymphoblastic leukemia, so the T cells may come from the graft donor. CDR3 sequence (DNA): TGTGCCAGCAGTGAGCTTAGCGGGCGGCGCCCAGATACGCAGTATTTT. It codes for CASSELSGRRPDTQYF.